The 27 T cell receptor beta chains given below trace back to one sample, sequenced in a study of blood T cells in healthy people across ages. Next came a second PCR, run for about 7 to 12 cycles, which used a sample-barcoded 5' primer along with a J-beta primer mix. MiXCR, run by TCRdb on the 5' RACE reads, gives a single entry per CDR3 protein. The data hold about 1.8 million distinct CDR3 sequences, with 49% observed a single time. Sequenced sample: blood. These receptor sequences come from a middle-aged woman in good health.

The table lists this clonotype with a few counts. The chain carries TRBV20-1 and TRBJ2-5; 9 bases fit TRBD1. The CDR3 contains 13 residues. Germline V CDR1 and CDR2: DFQATT, SNEGSKA (reference sequence). V lost 5 bases and J lost 4; bases outside the gene matches: 5. CDR3 residues: CSAGDRAAETQYF. CDR3 sequence (DNA): TGCAGTGCTGGGGACAGGGCGGCAGAGACCCAGTACTTC.

This rearrangement joins TRBV6-1 to TRBJ2-3, with D possibly TRBD1 on 6 matching bases. Trimming pared 1 base from V and 5 bases from J, leaving 7 bases between. This CDR3 has 13 amino acids. CDR1 is MNHNS, CDR2 SASEGT, per germline. CDR3 sequence reads: CASSEEGGDTQYF. The CDR3 region has the DNA TGTGCCAGCAGTGAAGAAGGGGGAGATACGCAGTATTTT.

The V call is TRBV6-2 or TRBV6-3, the J call TRBJ2-3, with 16 positions matching TRBD2. V lost 3 bases and J lost 3; bases outside the gene matches: 15. This CDR3 region has 21 residues. Germline loops: CDR1 MNHEY, CDR2 SVGEGT. Here the CDR3 reads CASSYNSGTSGRGSGTDTQYF. DNA for the CDR3: TGTGCCAGCAGTTATAATTCCGGGACTAGCGGGAGGGGTTCGGGAACAGATACGCAGTATTTT.

This rearrangement joins TRBV20-1 to TRBJ2-7, with TRBD1 identical over 8 bases. The closer fit of TRBJ2-1 to the DNA end suggests the J call may be wrong. Germline CDR1 DFQATT, CDR2 SNEGSKA (reference sequence). The CDR3 totals 14 residues. The CDR3 DNA reads TGCAGTGCTAGACCCAGCAGGGGGCCCTACGAGCAGTTCTTC. Protein: CSARPSRGPYEQFF.

This sequence joins TRBV12-3 or TRBV12-4 and TRBJ2-1; 10 bases are shared with TRBD2. V trimming: 4 bases; J trimming: 6 bases; junction bases outside the gene matches: 6. This CDR3 is built from 15 residues. The DNA of the CDR3 is TGTGCCAGCAGTTCACAGCGGGGGGGCCCCAATGAGCAGTTCTTC. Protein: CASSSQRGGPNEQFF.

This clonotype was picked up one time. The V call is TRBV7-2, the J call TRBJ2-3, with D possibly called TRBD1 or TRBD2 (5 bases each). V lost 4 bases, J lost 4 bases, and 12 bases lay in between. The CDR3 contains 14 residues. Germline assignment: CDR1 SGHTA and CDR2 FQGNSA. CDR3 sequence: CASSSQGPSDTQYF. The DNA for the CDR3 is TGTGCCAGCAGCTCCCAGGGACCTTCAGATACGCAGTATTTT.

The CDR3 DNA sequence: TGTGCCAGCAGTTACTCGATCGGGGGCAGCTCCTACGAGCAGTACTTC. Protein product: CASSYSIGGSSYEQYF. The rearrangement links TRBV6-5 to TRBJ2-4; D is possibly TRBD1 or TRBD2 (6 bases each). TRBJ2-7 matches the DNA end more closely, so the J call is doubtful. The germline V gene encodes CDR1 MNHEY and CDR2 SVGAGI. There are 16 residues in the CDR3.

The chain combines TRBV5-1 with TRBJ2-7, with 9 bases lining up with TRBD2. The last part of the DNA fits TRBJ2-4 better; the J call may be wrong. Germline V CDR1 and CDR2: SGHRS, YFSETQ. The CDR3 contains 16 residues. The CDR3 is CASSEAGGLALNIQYF. The DNA of the CDR3 is TGCGCCAGCAGCGAGGCGGGGGGGCTGGCGCTAAACATTCAGTACTTC.

The rearrangement uses TRBV7-2 and TRBJ2-5; TRBD2 aligns across 9 bases. The CDR3 is made up of 17 amino acids. Germline V lookup: CDR1 SGHTA, CDR2 FQGNSA. Losses at the gene ends were 0 bases for V and 2 bases for J; bases not matched to a gene: 7. The CDR3 sequence is CASSLAGGLAGQETQYF. The CDR3 DNA sequence: TGTGCCAGCAGCTTAGCTGGTGGGCTAGCGGGGCAAGAGACCCAGTACTTC.

The gene calls are TRBV6-2 or TRBV6-3 and TRBJ2-7; TRBD2 matches 8 bases. The J call may be mistaken, given a closer DNA end match to TRBJ2-5. This CDR3 has 17 residues. In germline, CDR1 is MNHEY, CDR2 SVGEGT. The CDR3 spells CASSLYYRGGDHKTQYF. Written as DNA, the CDR3 is TGTGCCAGCAGTCTGTACTATCGGGGGGGGGATCATAAGACCCAGTACTTC.

V usage is TRBV20-1 and J usage is TRBJ2-1; 7 bases line up with TRBD2. CDR1 is DFQATT, CDR2 SNEGSKA, per germline (reference sequence). This CDR3 is built from 16 residues. The V segment lost 2 bases and the J segment 2 bases; nucleotides outside the gene matches: 9. This chain's CDR3 is CSARTVAGVTYNEQFF. As DNA, the CDR3 is TGCAGTGCTAGAACGGTGGCGGGGGTTACCTACAATGAGCAGTTCTTC.

This chain links TRBV29-1 with TRBJ1-1; unclear D gene. CDR1 and CDR2 from the germline V gene are SQVTM and ANQGSEA. The CDR3 extends over 11 amino acids. Trimming left V 5 bases short and J 2 bases short, with 6 bases between. CDR3 sequence (DNA): TGCAGCGTTCCTGAAAACACTGAAGCTTTCTTT. This gives the protein CSVPENTEAFF.

This clonotype was observed a few times. The rearrangement links TRBV4-2 to TRBJ2-5; TRBD2 matches 7 bases. Per germline, CDR1 LGHNA and CDR2 YNFKEQ. This CDR3 region has 13 residues. The CDR3 sequence is CVSRRGGVETQYF. Here the CDR3 DNA reads TGTGTCTCGAGAAGGGGAGGGGTAGAGACCCAGTACTTC.

This sequence joins TRBV20-1 and TRBJ1-2, with D unresolved. CDR3 length: 16 residues. The germline CDR1 and CDR2 sequences are DFQATT and SNEGSKA (reference sequence). With 4 bases removed from V and 4 bases from J, the gap between germline ends came to 22 bases. Here the CDR3 DNA reads TGCAGTGCTACTGCGGAGCCAGGAGTGAGGTCCTATGGCTACACCTTC. This sequence encodes CSATAEPGVRSYGYTF.

Of note for this clonotype: One junction end does not reproduce the germline sequence, and a read error may be involved. The chain combines TRBV20-1 with TRBJ2-3; D is tentatively TRBD1 or TRBD2 (5 bases each). The V gene's germline CDR1 is DFQATT and CDR2 SNEGSKA (reference sequence). There are 15 residues in the CDR3. The CDR3 sequence: CSARDRGSGTGTQYF. The CDR3 DNA reads TGCAGTGCTAGAGATCGGGGTTCGGGCACAGGTACGCAGTATTTT.

This clonotype has just a few counts. V gene TRBV20-1 combines with J gene TRBJ2-7, with TRBD2 matching 11 bases. The CDR3 extends over 16 amino acids. The J segment lost 0 bases and the V segment lost 2 bases, leaving 6 bases of the junction unmatched. Germline CDR1 is DFQATT and CDR2 is SNEGSKA (reference sequence). The CDR3 reads CSARSGTSGSSYEQYF. The CDR3 coding sequence is TGCAGTGCTAGATCCGGGACTAGCGGAAGCTCCTACGAGCAGTACTTC.

This chain uses TRBV29-1 with TRBJ1-2; 10 bases fit TRBD1. This CDR3 has 13 amino acids. The ends lost 6 bases at V and 6 bases at J; junction bases unmatched: 7. CDR1 is SQVTM and CDR2 is ANQGSEA in the germline V gene. The CDR3 loop reads CSVSQGTGDGYTF. CDR3 nucleotides: TGCAGCGTATCGCAGGGGACAGGGGATGGCTACACCTTC.

This clonotype came up many times. The chain employs TRBV4-3 and TRBJ2-5; D not resolved. This CDR3 contains 13 residues. The germline V and J ends were trimmed by 0 bases and 5 bases, with 7 bases remaining between them. From germline, CDR1 is LGHNA and CDR2 YSLEER. In nucleotides, the CDR3 is TGCGCCAGCAGCCAAGAAGTTTCGGAGACCCAGTACTTC. The encoded protein is CASSQEVSETQYF.

The chain couples TRBV5-5 to TRBJ2-1; TRBD2 matches 10 bases. In germline, CDR1 is SGHKS, CDR2 YYEKEE (reference sequence). CDR3 length: 16 residues. Trimming cost V 4 bases and J 8 bases; bases outside gene matches: 12. CDR3 loop: CASSLWSLAGVYEQFF. CDR3 sequence (DNA): TGTGCCAGCAGCCTTTGGAGCCTAGCGGGGGTTTATGAGCAGTTCTTC.

This clonotype has a handful of counts. V and J are TRBV6-1 and TRBJ2-6; D remains unclear. V shed 5 bases and J shed 2 bases, with 16 bases lying between them. Germline lookup yields CDR1 MNHNS and CDR2 SASEGT. The CDR3 extends over 17 amino acids. The CDR3 loop reads CASSRPLIGAGANVLTF. CDR3 DNA: TGTGCCAGCAGTAGACCCCTTATTGGGGCTGGGGCCAACGTCCTGACTTTC.

This clonotype came up a few times. The V call is TRBV7-9, the J call TRBJ2-7; D is uncertain. The germline gives CDR1 SEHNR, CDR2 FQNEAQ (reference sequence). The CDR3 length is 18 residues. V lost 1 base, J lost 3 bases, and 22 bases lay in between. Here the CDR3 DNA reads TGTGCCAGCAGCTTAGTTAACCGCCGCGAAAACCGTATCTACGAGCAGTACTTC. This codes for CASSLVNRRENRIYEQYF.

V gene TRBV9 combines with J gene TRBJ2-1; 11 bases agree with TRBD2. CDR3 length: 18 residues. Germline V lookup: CDR1 SGDLS, CDR2 YYNGEE. Germline trimming cut 8 bases from V and 0 bases from J; bases unmatched to any gene: 13. CDR3 bases: TGTGCCAGTAGCAAGGGGGCTAGCGGGGGGTCCTCCTACAATGAGCAGTTCTTC. It yields the protein CASSKGASGGSSYNEQFF.

The chain couples TRBV7-9 to TRBJ2-7, with 7 bases identical to TRBD1. The CDR3 runs to 18 residues. Germline-derived CDR1 and CDR2 are SEHNR and FQNEAQ (reference sequence). The junction had 12 bases not matched to a gene; V was cut back by 1 base and J by 0 bases. The CDR3 sequence is CASSLGPRTGQSSYEQYF. As DNA, the CDR3 is TGTGCCAGCAGCTTAGGACCTAGGACGGGACAGAGCTCCTACGAGCAGTACTTC. The whole variable domain, remainder taken from reference TRBV7-9 and TRBJ2-7, is DTGVSQNPRHKITKRGQNVTFRCDPISEHNRLYWYRQTLGQGPEFLTYFQNEAQLEKSRLLSDRFSAERPKGSFSTLEIQRTEQGDSAMYLCASSLGPRTGQSSYEQYFGPGTRLTVT.

The sample holds a few counts of this clonotype. The V call is TRBV4-3, the J call TRBJ2-7, with no clear D. V was trimmed by 0 bases and J by 3 bases, leaving 6 bases between them. CDR3 size: 13 residues. The germline gives CDR1 LGHNA, CDR2 YSLEER. The CDR3 DNA sequence: TGCGCCAGCAGCCAAGACCACCTCTACGAGCAGTACTTC. Amino acids: CASSQDHLYEQYF.

The CDR3 sequence is CSALEDRANSPLHF. CDR3 nucleotide sequence: TGCAGTGCCCTGGAGGACAGGGCTAATTCACCCCTCCACTTT. The genes are TRBV20-1 and TRBJ1-6; 8 bases fit TRBD1. V lost 6 bases to trimming and J lost 6 bases; unmatched junction nucleotides: 7. Germline V lookup: CDR1 DFQATT, CDR2 SNEGSKA (reference sequence). This CDR3 has 14 residues.

The chain has TRBV9 and TRBJ2-3; 7 nucleotides align to TRBD2. V was clipped by 4 bases and J by 6 bases; unmatched bases: 8. Per the germline V gene, CDR1 is SGDLS and CDR2 is YYNGEE. The CDR3 loop spans 14 amino acids. CDR3 amino acids: CASSPAAGRDTQYF. The DNA of the CDR3 is TGTGCCAGCAGCCCTGCGGCCGGGAGGGATACGCAGTATTTT.

The J gene is TRBJ2-5, the V gene TRBV5-1; 7 nucleotides agree with TRBD1. Germline V CDR1 and CDR2: SGHRS, YFSETQ. Trimming cost V 0 bases and J 3 bases; bases outside gene matches: 8. This CDR3 comprises 16 residues. The CDR3 DNA reads TGCGCCAGCAGCTTGGCGGGGACAGTAGAGGAAGAGACCCAGTACTTC. Its protein is CASSLAGTVEEETQYF.